These 27 T cell receptor beta chains were all obtained from the same sample, sequenced in a study of T cell changes during pregnancy in multiple sclerosis. Method: immunoSEQ multiplex PCR; TCRdb's copy keeps in-frame clones and lacks some. This table holds around 13,000 clones, roughly 88% found once. Sequenced here: CD8+ T cells from peripheral blood mononuclear cells, sampled after pregnancy. Receptors were obtained from a female donor in good health, enrolled as a control in a pregnancy study.

The rearrangement joins TRBV28 to TRBJ1-2, with TRBD1 as a possible D gene (6 bases). With 1 base removed from V and 4 bases from J, the gap between germline ends came to 10 bases. This CDR3 comprises 14 residues. CDR1 and CDR2 (germline): MDHEN, SYDVKM. This CDR3 is CASSLYTGSYGYTF. DNA for the CDR3: TGTGCCAGCAGTTTATATACAGGGTCCTATGGCTACACCTTC.

The chain links TRBV21-1 to TRBJ2-2; whether TRBD1, the table's D call, matches the DNA was not checked. TRBV21-1 is given as a pseudogene. The CDR3 covers 15 residues. CDR3 coding DNA: TGTGCCAGCAGCAAAGCGGGACAGAACACCGGGGAGCTGTTTTTT. Translated: CASSKAGQNTGELFF.

The rearrangement joins TRBV28 to TRBJ2-7, with D unclear. Trimming cost V 7 bases and J 4 bases, with 11 bases left between them. The CDR3 spans 12 residues. The germline gives CDR1 MDHEN, CDR2 SYDVKM. CDR3 nucleotide sequence: TGTGCCAGCAACGCCGGCAGGTACGAGCAGTACTTC. Its protein is CASNAGRYEQYF.

This clone was detected only once. The chain recombines TRBV7-8 with TRBJ2-2; 8 positions match TRBD2. The J segment lost 5 bases and the V segment lost 5 bases, leaving 1 base of the junction unmatched. The CDR3 is made up of 13 amino acids. From germline, CDR1 is SGHVS and CDR2 FQNEAQ. This CDR3 reads CASSPGGTGELFF. The CDR3 coding sequence is TGTGCCAGCAGCCCGGGGGGGACCGGGGAGCTGTTTTTT.

The V call is TRBV28, the J call TRBJ2-5; 8 bases fit TRBD1. CDR3 length equals 16 residues. Unmatched junction bases numbered 12, after V lost 6 bases and J lost 3 bases. Germline V gene data show CDR1 as MDHEN and CDR2 as SYDVKM. CDR3 amino acids: CASSPDRGGEEETQYF. CDR3 in DNA: TGTGCCAGCAGCCCAGACAGGGGAGGAGAGGAAGAGACCCAGTACTTC.

The chain joins TRBV29-1 to TRBJ1-2; no clear D gene. CDR3 length equals 12 residues. V was cut by 5 bases and J by 3 bases, with 10 bases left in between. The germline V gene has CDR1 SQVTM and CDR2 ANQGSEA. The CDR3 DNA reads as TGCAGCGTTTCGTTCCGGGACTATGGCTACACCTTC. It yields the protein CSVSFRDYGYTF. Combining the CDR3 with reference TRBV29-1 and TRBJ1-2 gives the whole variable domain SAVISQKPSRDICQRGTSLTIQCQVDSQVTMMFWYRQQPGQSLTLIATANQGSEATYESGFVIDKFPISRPNLTFSTLTVSNMSPEDSSIYLCSVSFRDYGYTFGSGTRLTVV.

This clone occurred once. The chain recombines TRBV6-5 with TRBJ2-7, with D possibly TRBD2 on 5 matching bases. Germline CDR1 MNHEY, CDR2 SVGAGI. V shed 0 bases and J shed 4 bases, with 10 bases lying between them. This CDR3 comprises 14 residues. CDR3 nucleotides: TGTGCCAGCAGTTACTCGACTAATTCTTACGAGCAGTACTTC. Protein sequence: CASSYSTNSYEQYF.

This chain links TRBV27 with TRBJ2-7, with unresolved D. Deletions cut 8 bases from V and 3 bases from J, with 11 bases between. From germline, CDR1 is MNHEY and CDR2 SMNVEV (reference sequence). This CDR3 contains 12 residues. CDR3 sequence (DNA): TGTGCCAGCGGAATCGCGGTCTACGAGCAGTACTTC. This encodes CASGIAVYEQYF.

The chain uses TRBV7-3 and TRBJ1-3, with D hard to call. The CDR3 has 12 residues. Germline V CDR1 and CDR2: SGHTA, FQGTGA. Trimming left V 4 bases short and J 4 bases short, with 5 bases between. The chain's CDR3 is CASSSRGNTIYF. For the CDR3, the DNA is TGTGCCAGCAGCTCCAGGGGAAACACCATATATTTT.

The chain is built from TRBV5-8 and TRBJ2-2; 11 bases agree with TRBD1. With 0 bases clipped from V and 7 bases from J, the junction kept 5 bases outside the gene matches. The CDR3 consists of 16 residues. The germline V gene has CDR1 SGHTS and CDR2 YDEGEE. CDR3 DNA sequence: TGTGCCAGCAGCTTGGCCGGGACAGGGGGAATCGGGGAGCTGTTTTTT. Translation gives CASSLAGTGGIGELFF.

The CDR3 region has the DNA TGTGCCAGCGCTTACAGGCCGACCTACGAGCAGTACTTC. It encodes CASAYRPTYEQYF. The J gene is TRBJ2-7, the V gene TRBV28, with a weak D call TRBD1 (5 bases). CDR3 length: 13 amino acids. V shed 8 bases and J shed 2 bases, with 13 bases lying between them. Germline values: CDR1 MDHEN, CDR2 SYDVKM.

The chain combines TRBV27 with TRBJ1-2; 8 bases line up with TRBD1. Germline V gene sequence: CDR1 MNHEY, CDR2 SMNVEV (reference sequence). The CDR3 has 15 residues. Trimming at V came to 2 bases and at J to 3 bases, leaving 5 bases not matched to a gene. CDR3 sequence reads: CASSLGAGGYYGYTF. The CDR3 region has the DNA TGTGCCAGCAGTTTAGGTGCAGGGGGCTACTATGGCTACACCTTC.

The rearrangement joins TRBV7-9 to TRBJ2-5; D ambiguous. The germline V and J ends were trimmed by 1 base and 2 bases, with 5 bases remaining between them. This CDR3 has 13 amino acids. Germline assignment: CDR1 SEHNR and CDR2 FQNEAQ (reference sequence). CDR3 in DNA: TGTGCCAGCAGCTTAGGCGGTCAAGAGACCCAGTACTTC. Residues: CASSLGGQETQYF.

The V gene is TRBV7-2, the J gene TRBJ2-3, with 10 bases identical to TRBD2. The CDR3 runs 14 residues. V shed 4 bases and J 3 bases; nucleotides not matched to a gene: 1. CDR1 and CDR2 (germline): SGHTA, FQGNSA. CDR3 bases: TGTGCCAGCAGCTCTAGCGGGGGTACAGATACGCAGTATTTT. Protein sequence: CASSSSGGTDTQYF. The complete variable domain, with remaining parts taken from reference TRBV7-2 and TRBJ2-3, reads GAGVSQSPSNKVTEKGKDVELRCDPISGHTALYWYRQSLGQGLEFLIYFQGNSAPDKSGLPSDRFSAERTGGSVSTLTIQRTQQEDSAVYLCASSSSGGTDTQYFGPGTRLTVL.

CDR3 nucleotides: TGTGCCAGCAGTTCCGGGAACAATCAGCCCCAGCATTTT. Its translation: CASSSGNNQPQHF. The chain couples TRBV27 to TRBJ1-5; D gene ambiguous. Germline lookup yields CDR1 MNHEY and CDR2 SMNVEV (reference sequence). V lost 4 bases, J lost 3 bases, and 7 bases lay in between. This CDR3 is 13 amino acids long.

The genes are TRBV5-6 and TRBJ2-2; D is uncertain. This CDR3 is 14 amino acids long. The ends were cut back, 0 bases at V and 3 bases at J, with 6 bases in the middle. Germline-derived CDR1 and CDR2 are SGHDT and YYEEEE. The CDR3 DNA reads as TGTGCCAGCAGCTTGGCGCTAGACACCGGGGAGCTGTTTTTT. Translating gives CASSLALDTGELFF.

The chain joins TRBV6-4 to TRBJ2-2; perhaps TRBD1 as D (5 bases). The V and J ends lost 4 bases and 3 bases respectively, with 12 bases between them. Germline loops: CDR1 MRHNA, CDR2 SNTAGT. The CDR3 runs 15 residues. CDR3 loop: CASSANQGYTGELFF. The CDR3 bases are TGTGCCAGCAGTGCGAACCAGGGATACACCGGGGAGCTGTTTTTT.

This chain uses TRBV7-9 with TRBJ2-6, with 7 positions matching TRBD1. From germline, CDR1 is SEHNR and CDR2 FQNEAQ (reference sequence). The CDR3 loop spans 16 amino acids. Trimming removed 5 bases from V and 4 bases from J; junction bases left unmatched: 8. CDR3 loop: CASSQGTGAGANVLTF. The CDR3 DNA is TGTGCCAGCAGCCAAGGTACAGGGGCCGGGGCCAACGTCCTGACTTTC.

The CDR3 spells CATSEGQGEIGTDTQYF. In DNA form, the CDR3 reads TGTGCCACCAGCGAGGGGCAGGGGGAAATAGGGACAGATACGCAGTATTTT. The chain is built from TRBV15 and TRBJ2-3; 7 bases are a match to TRBD1. Germline assignment: CDR1 LNHNV and CDR2 YYDKDF (reference sequence). V gave up 5 bases and J gave up 3 bases; unmatched junction bases: 14. The CDR3 has 17 amino acids. The whole variable domain, filled in from reference TRBV15 and TRBJ2-3, reads DAMVIQNPRYQVTQFGKPVTLSCSQTLNHNVMYWYQQKSSQAPKLLFHYYDKDFNNEADTPDNFQSRRPNTSFCFLDIRSPGLGDTAMYLCATSEGQGEIGTDTQYFGPGTRLTVL.

The sample holds one count of this clone. This chain joins TRBV7-2 and TRBJ2-1; 7 bases line up with TRBD2. Trimming cost V 1 base and J 4 bases; bases outside gene matches: 1. The germline V gene has CDR1 SGHTA and CDR2 FQGNSA. CDR3 length equals 14 residues. The DNA for the CDR3 is TGTGCCAGCAGCTTAGGCGGGAGTTACAATGAGCAGTTCTTC. It encodes CASSLGGSYNEQFF.

The chain recombines TRBV27 with TRBJ2-5; the match to TRBD2 covers 11 bases. Trimming at V came to 2 bases and at J to 2 bases, leaving 4 bases not matched to a gene. This CDR3 has 16 residues. Germline values: CDR1 MNHEY, CDR2 SMNVEV (reference sequence). Here the CDR3 reads CASSLLRTSGQETQYF. The CDR3 DNA follows: TGTGCCAGCAGTTTACTCCGGACTAGCGGGCAAGAGACCCAGTACTTC.

This clone has just one count. The genes are TRBV7-9 and TRBJ1-2; TRBD1 aligns across 7 bases. V lost 3 bases, J lost 3 bases, and 1 base stayed unmatched. CDR1 and CDR2 from the germline V gene are SEHNR and FQNEAQ (reference sequence). The CDR3 runs to 13 residues. The CDR3 here is CASSFQGDYGYTF. CDR3 DNA: TGTGCCAGCAGCTTCCAGGGGGACTATGGCTACACCTTC.

The chain uses TRBV11-2 and TRBJ2-5; D call uncertain. Germline CDR1 and CDR2: SGHAT and FQNNGV. Trimming cost V 1 base and J 2 bases, with 14 bases left between them. There are 16 residues in the CDR3. This chain's CDR3 is CASSLAPEALQETQYF. The CDR3 coding sequence is TGTGCCAGCAGCTTAGCTCCAGAGGCTTTACAAGAGACCCAGTACTTC.

The table lists this clone with a count of one. The V and J genes are TRBV2 and TRBJ2-7, with D perhaps TRBD2 (6 bases). V was cut by 8 bases and J by 3 bases, with 17 bases left in between. Germline assignment: CDR1 SNHLY and CDR2 FYNNEI. CDR3 length: 14 amino acids. CDR3 coding DNA: TGTGCCAGCGGGGGGAGGACCCCGAGCTACGAGCAGTACTTC. Protein sequence: CASGGRTPSYEQYF.

Within the sample, this clone is medium-sized. The chain links TRBV6-4 to TRBJ2-1; D might be TRBD2 (6 bases). V lost 5 bases, J lost 5 bases, and 13 bases lay in between. CDR1 is MRHNA and CDR2 is SNTAGT in the germline V gene. This CDR3 has 14 amino acids. The DNA for the CDR3 is TGTGCCAGCAGTCCGGGACTTGACCACAATGAGCAGTTCTTC. Translated: CASSPGLDHNEQFF.

Comments on this clone: This sample also contains other DNA sequences that code for the same CDR3. This sequence joins TRBV7-9 and TRBJ1-2; possibly TRBD1 for D (5 bases). The germline V and J ends were trimmed by 7 bases and 8 bases, with 20 bases remaining between them. The CDR3 runs to 14 residues. Germline CDR1 and CDR2: SEHNR and FQNEAQ (reference sequence). CDR3 nucleotides: TGTGCCAGCAACAACGCGGGGCAGATGGGAGGCTACACCTTC. This gives the protein CASNNAGQMGGYTF.

The chain combines TRBV4-3 with TRBJ2-1; 9 nucleotides agree with TRBD2. V trimming: 3 bases; J trimming: 9 bases; junction bases outside the gene matches: 21. The CDR3 has 19 residues. Looked up from germline, CDR1 is LGHNA and CDR2 is YSLEER. The CDR3 region is CASSHLADAGGVRGGEQFF. In nucleotides, the CDR3 is TGCGCCAGCAGCCACCTGGCGGATGCGGGAGGGGTCCGGGGTGGTGAGCAGTTCTTC.